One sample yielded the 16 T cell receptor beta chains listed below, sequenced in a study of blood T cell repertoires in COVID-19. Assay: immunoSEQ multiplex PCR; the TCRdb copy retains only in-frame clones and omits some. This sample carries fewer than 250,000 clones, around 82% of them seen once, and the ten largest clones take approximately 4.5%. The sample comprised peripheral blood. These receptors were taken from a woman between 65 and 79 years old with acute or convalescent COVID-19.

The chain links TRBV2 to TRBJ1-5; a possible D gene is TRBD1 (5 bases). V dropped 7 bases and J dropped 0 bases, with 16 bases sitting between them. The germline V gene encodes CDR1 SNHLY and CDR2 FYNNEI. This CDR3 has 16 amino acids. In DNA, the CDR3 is TGTGCCAGCACCAGGGATAACCCTATTAGCAATCAGCCCCAGCATTTT. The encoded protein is CASTRDNPISNQPQHF.

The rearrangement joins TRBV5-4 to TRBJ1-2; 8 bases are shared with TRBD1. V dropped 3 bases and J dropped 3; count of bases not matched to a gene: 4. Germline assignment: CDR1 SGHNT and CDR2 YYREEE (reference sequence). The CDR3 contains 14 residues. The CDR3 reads CASSSRGQDYGYTF. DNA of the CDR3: TGTGCCAGCAGCTCCCGGGGACAGGACTATGGCTACACCTTC.

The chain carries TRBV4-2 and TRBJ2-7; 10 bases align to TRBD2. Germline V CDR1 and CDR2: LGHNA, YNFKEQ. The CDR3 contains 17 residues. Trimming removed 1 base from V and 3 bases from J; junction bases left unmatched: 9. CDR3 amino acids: CASSQGVSGGRFYEQYF. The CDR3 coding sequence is TGTGCCAGCAGCCAAGGGGTTAGCGGGGGGCGTTTCTACGAGCAGTACTTC.

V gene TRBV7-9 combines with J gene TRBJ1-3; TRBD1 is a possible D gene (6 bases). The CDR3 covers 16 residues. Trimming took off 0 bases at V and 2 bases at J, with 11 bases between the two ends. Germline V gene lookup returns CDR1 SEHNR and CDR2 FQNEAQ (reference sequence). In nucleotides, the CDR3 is TGTGCCAGCAGCTTAGCAGGGGGTGGACCTGGAAACACCATATATTTT. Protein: CASSLAGGGPGNTIYF.

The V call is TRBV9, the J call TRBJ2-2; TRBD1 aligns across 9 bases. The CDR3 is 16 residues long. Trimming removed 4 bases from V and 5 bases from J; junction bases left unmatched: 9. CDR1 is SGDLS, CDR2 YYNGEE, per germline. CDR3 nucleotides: TGTGCCAGCAGCCCTTCAACAGGGGGCTGGACCGGGGAGCTGTTTTTT. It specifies CASSPSTGGWTGELFF.

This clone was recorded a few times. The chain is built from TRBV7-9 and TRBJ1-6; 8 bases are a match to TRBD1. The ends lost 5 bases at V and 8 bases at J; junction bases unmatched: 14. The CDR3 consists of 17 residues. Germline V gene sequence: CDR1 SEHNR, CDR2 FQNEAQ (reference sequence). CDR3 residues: CASSPRGGQAVYSPLHF. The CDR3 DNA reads TGTGCCAGCAGCCCTCGAGGGGGACAGGCCGTATATTCACCCCTCCACTTT.

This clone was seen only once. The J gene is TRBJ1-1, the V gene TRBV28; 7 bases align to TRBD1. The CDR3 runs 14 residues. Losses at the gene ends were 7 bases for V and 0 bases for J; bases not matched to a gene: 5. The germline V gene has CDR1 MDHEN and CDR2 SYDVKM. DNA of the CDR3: TGTGCCAGCATTCAGGGGGGTTTGAACACTGAAGCTTTCTTT. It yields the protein CASIQGGLNTEAFF.

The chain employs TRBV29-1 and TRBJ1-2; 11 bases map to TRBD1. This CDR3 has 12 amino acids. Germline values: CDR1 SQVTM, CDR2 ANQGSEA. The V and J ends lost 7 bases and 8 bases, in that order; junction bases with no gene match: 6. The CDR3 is CSGGQGVGGYTF. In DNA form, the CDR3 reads TGCAGCGGGGGACAGGGGGTTGGCGGCTACACCTTC.

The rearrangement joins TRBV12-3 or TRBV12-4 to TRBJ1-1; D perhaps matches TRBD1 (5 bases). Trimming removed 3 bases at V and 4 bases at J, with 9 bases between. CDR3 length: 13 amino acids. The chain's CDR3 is CASSLDTVTEAFF. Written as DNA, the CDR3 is TGTGCCAGCAGTTTGGACACAGTCACTGAAGCTTTCTTT.

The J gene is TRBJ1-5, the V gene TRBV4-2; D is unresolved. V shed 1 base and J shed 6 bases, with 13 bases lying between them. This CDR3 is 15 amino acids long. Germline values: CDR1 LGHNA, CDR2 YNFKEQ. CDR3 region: CASSQGGGNSQPQHF. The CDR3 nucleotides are TGTGCCAGCAGCCAAGGGGGAGGGAACTCTCAGCCCCAGCATTTT.

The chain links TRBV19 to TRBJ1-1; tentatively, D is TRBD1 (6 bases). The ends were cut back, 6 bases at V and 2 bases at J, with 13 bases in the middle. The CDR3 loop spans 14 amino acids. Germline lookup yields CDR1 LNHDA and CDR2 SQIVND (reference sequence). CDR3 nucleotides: TGTGCCAGTAGGTGGGACACCGCCAACACTGAAGCTTTCTTT. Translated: CASRWDTANTEAFF.

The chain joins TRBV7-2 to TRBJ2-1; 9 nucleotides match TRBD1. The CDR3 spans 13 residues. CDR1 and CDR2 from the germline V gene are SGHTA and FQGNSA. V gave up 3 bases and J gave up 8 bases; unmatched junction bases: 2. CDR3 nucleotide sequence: TGTGCCAGCAGCTTTCGGACAGGGGATGAGCAGTTCTTC. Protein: CASSFRTGDEQFF.

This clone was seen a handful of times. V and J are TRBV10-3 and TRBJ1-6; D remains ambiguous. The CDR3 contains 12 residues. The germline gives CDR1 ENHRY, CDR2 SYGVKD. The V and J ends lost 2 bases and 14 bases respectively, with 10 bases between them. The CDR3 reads CAISEGLTSLHF. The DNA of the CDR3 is TGTGCCATCAGTGAGGGCCTCACGTCCCTCCACTTT.

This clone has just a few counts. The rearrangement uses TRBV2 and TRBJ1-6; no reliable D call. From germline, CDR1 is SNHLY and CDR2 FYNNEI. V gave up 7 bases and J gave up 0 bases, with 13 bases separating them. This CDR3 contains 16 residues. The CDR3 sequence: CASTSDWSSYNSPLHF. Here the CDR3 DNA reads TGTGCCAGCACCTCAGACTGGAGCTCCTATAATTCACCCCTCCACTTT.

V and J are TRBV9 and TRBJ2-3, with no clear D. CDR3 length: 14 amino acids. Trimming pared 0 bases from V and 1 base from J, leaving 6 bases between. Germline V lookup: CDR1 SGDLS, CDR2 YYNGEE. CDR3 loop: CASSVAQGTDTQYF. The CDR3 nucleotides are TGTGCCAGCAGCGTAGCGCAGGGCACAGATACGCAGTATTTT.

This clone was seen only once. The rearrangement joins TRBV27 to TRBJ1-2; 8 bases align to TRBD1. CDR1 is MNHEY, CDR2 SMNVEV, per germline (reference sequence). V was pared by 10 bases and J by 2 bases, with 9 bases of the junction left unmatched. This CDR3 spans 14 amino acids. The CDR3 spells CANRSTGANYGYTF. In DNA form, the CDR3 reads TGTGCCAACCGATCGACAGGGGCAAACTATGGCTACACCTTC.